The 26 T cell receptor beta chains listed next were all sequenced from one sample in a study of identical twins. Via MiXCR, TCRdb re-called the 5' RACE reads, giving one row per CDR3 protein. The profile shows about 810,000 distinct CDR3 sequences, 10% to 15% of them singletons. Another study also made use of these data, one on yellow fever vaccine responses in identical twins.

Sequenced: PBMCs. The receptors derive from a woman aged 18-30 years in good health.

V is TRBV5-8 and J is TRBJ2-5; D uncertain. The CDR3 is 17 amino acids. V lost 0 bases to trimming and J lost 2 bases, with 17 bases between them. The germline V gene has CDR1 SGHTS and CDR2 YDEGEE. CDR3 in amino acids: CASSLALTGGGQETQYF. The CDR3 region has the DNA TGTGCCAGCAGCTTGGCCCTCACGGGCGGCGGACAAGAGACCCAGTACTTC.

CDR3 amino acids: CASSPPGTTTYEQYF. The CDR3 DNA reads as TGTGCCAGCAGCCCTCCTGGGACAACTACCTACGAGCAGTACTTC. The chain is built from TRBV7-9 and TRBJ2-7; TRBD1 is a possible D gene (6 bases). This CDR3 spans 15 amino acids. CDR1 is SEHNR, CDR2 FQNEAQ, per germline (reference sequence). V was trimmed by 5 bases and J by 2 bases, leaving 16 bases between them.

This chain links TRBV10-3 with TRBJ2-7, with D perhaps matching TRBD1 (6 bases). Germline CDR1 and CDR2: ENHRY and SYGVKD. This CDR3 contains 12 residues. Between the trimmed V and J ends, which lost 6 bases and 0 bases, there was a span of 6 bases. The CDR3, as DNA: TGTGCCATCAGGGACAGCTCCTACGAGCAGTACGTC. It is translated as CAIRDSSYEQYV.

This clonotype showed up just a few times. The gene calls are TRBV25-1 and TRBJ2-7; perhaps D is TRBD1 or TRBD2 (7 bases each). Germline assignment: CDR1 MGHDK and CDR2 SYGVNS. CDR3 length: 13 residues. Trimming removed 8 bases at V and 3 bases at J, with 14 bases between. The CDR3 reads CASEGQRGYEQYF. The CDR3 bases are TGTGCCAGCGAGGGACAGCGGGGCTACGAGCAGTACTTC.

V is TRBV6-1 and J is TRBJ1-5, with 7 bases that match TRBD1. There are 14 residues in the CDR3. CDR1 is MNHNS, CDR2 SASEGT, per germline. V gave up 7 bases and J gave up 7 bases; unmatched junction bases: 10. The CDR3 nucleotides are TGTGCCAGCACCAGAGACAGGGAAGGGCAGCCCCAGCATTTT. As protein: CASTRDREGQPQHF.

This clonotype was counted many times. The genes are TRBV7-2 and TRBJ2-3; TRBD2 matches 14 bases. With 1 base clipped from V and 4 bases from J, the junction kept 1 base outside the gene matches. Germline-derived CDR1 and CDR2 are SGHTA and FQGNSA. CDR3 length equals 16 residues. This chain's CDR3 is CASSLGLAGGSDTQYF. The DNA for the CDR3 is TGTGCCAGCAGCTTAGGACTAGCGGGGGGGTCAGATACGCAGTATTTT.

Only a few counts were recorded for this clonotype. The V and J genes are TRBV2 and TRBJ1-5, with no clear D. In germline, CDR1 is SNHLY, CDR2 FYNNEI. The CDR3 has 12 amino acids. V was trimmed by 6 bases and J by 0 bases, leaving 3 bases between them. The CDR3 DNA follows: TGTGCCAGCAGAAGTAGCAATCAGCCCCAGCATTTT. Translation gives CASRSSNQPQHF.

Only a few counts were recorded for this clonotype. The chain has TRBV6-2 or TRBV6-3 and TRBJ2-2, with D unclear. The CDR3 has 13 residues. From germline, CDR1 is MNHEY and CDR2 SVGEGT. Trimming took off 6 bases at V and 6 bases at J, with 11 bases between the two ends. CDR3 amino acids: CASSHALAGELFF. In DNA form, the CDR3 reads TGTGCCAGCAGCCACGCCCTAGCCGGGGAGCTGTTTTTT.

This clonotype was seen only a few times. This chain links TRBV24-1 with TRBJ2-7, with D unresolved. The CDR3 has 14 amino acids. The V end was cut by 2 bases, the J end by 0 bases, with 7 bases between. Germline CDR1 is KGHDR and CDR2 is SFDVKD. CDR3 coding DNA: TGTGCCACCAGTGATTCGGGCAGCTCCTACGAGCAGTACTTC. Residues: CATSDSGSSYEQYF.

This clonotype has a handful of counts. This chain uses TRBV24-1 with TRBJ1-2; a possible D gene is TRBD1 (5 bases). CDR1 is KGHDR and CDR2 is SFDVKD in the germline V gene. The CDR3 has 13 amino acids. The V gene lost 7 bases and the J gene lost 5 bases, with 13 bases spanning the gap. In DNA form, the CDR3 reads TGTGCCACCAGCCCGGGGGGAAGTTATGGCTACACCTTC. Its protein product is CATSPGGSYGYTF.

This clonotype was found a few times. The V and J genes are TRBV14 and TRBJ2-7; possibly TRBD1 for D (6 bases). Looked up from germline, CDR1 is SGHDN and CDR2 is FVKESK. CDR3 length equals 15 residues. Between the trimmed V and J ends, which lost 1 base and 3 bases, there was a span of 13 bases. The CDR3 DNA reads TGTGCCAGCAGCCAAGTTACAGGGAAAGGCTACGAGCAGTACTTC. This translates into CASSQVTGKGYEQYF.

This clonotype was seen more than once but under ten times. The chain combines TRBV5-1 with TRBJ2-7; TRBD2 agrees at 8 bases. This CDR3 spans 13 amino acids. CDR1 and CDR2 (germline): SGHRS, YFSETQ. J was trimmed by 4 bases and V by 7 bases; bases with no gene match: 7. This CDR3 is CASGSSGSYEQYF. The CDR3 DNA reads TGCGCCAGCGGGTCGAGCGGGAGTTACGAGCAGTACTTC.

The chain joins TRBV25-1 to TRBJ2-3, with TRBD2 identical over 8 bases. V gave up 5 bases and J gave up 6 bases; unmatched junction bases: 13. Per the germline V gene, CDR1 is MGHDK and CDR2 is SYGVNS. The CDR3 is 16 amino acids. DNA for the CDR3: TGTGCCAGCAGTCCCAAGCCGCTAGCGGGCCCGGATACGCAGTATTTT. It encodes CASSPKPLAGPDTQYF.

Many counts were recorded for this clonotype. The chain carries TRBV5-1 and TRBJ2-7; 7 bases are a match to TRBD1. The CDR3 contains 14 residues. Germline CDR1 is SGHRS and CDR2 is YFSETQ. The J segment lost 3 bases and the V segment lost 0 bases, leaving 3 bases of the junction unmatched. CDR3 residues: CASSLADRVYEQYF. The DNA for the CDR3 is TGCGCCAGCAGCTTGGCTGACAGGGTCTACGAGCAGTACTTC.

The chain is built from TRBV20-1 and TRBJ1-3; D ambiguous. The CDR3 is 12 amino acids. The V and J ends lost 0 bases and 4 bases respectively, with 4 bases between them. Germline assignment: CDR1 DFQATT and CDR2 SNEGSKA (reference sequence). The CDR3 loop reads CSARDPGNTIYF. The CDR3 coding sequence is TGCAGTGCTAGAGATCCCGGAAACACCATATATTTT.

The V gene is TRBV5-1, the J gene TRBJ1-2; D is uncertain. The V end was cut by 0 bases, the J end by 0 bases, with 12 bases between. CDR1 SGHRS and CDR2 YFSETQ come from the germline V gene. The CDR3 totals 16 residues. The CDR3 here is CASSLGGKVANYGYTF. The CDR3 bases are TGCGCCAGCAGCTTGGGAGGGAAAGTGGCTAACTATGGCTACACCTTC.

This clonotype was seen only a few times. J is TRBJ2-1 and V is TRBV11-2; 13 positions match TRBD2. This CDR3 is built from 16 residues. The V gene's germline CDR1 is SGHAT and CDR2 FQNNGV. Germline trimming cut 6 bases from V and 12 bases from J; bases unmatched to any gene: 14. CDR3 residues: CASRNTGTSGMIRQFF. The CDR3, as DNA: TGTGCCAGCAGGAATACCGGGACTAGCGGGATGATAAGGCAGTTCTTC. Based on the CDR3 plus reference TRBV11-2 and TRBJ2-1, the full variable domain is EAGVAQSPRYKIIEKRQSVAFWCNPISGHATLYWYQQILGQGPKLLIQFQNNGVVDDSQLPKDRFSAERLKGVDSTLKIQPAKLEDSAVYLCASRNTGTSGMIRQFFGPGTRLTVL.

This clonotype was counted a few times. The chain has TRBV7-9 and TRBJ2-1; D is unresolved. V shed 7 bases and J shed 7 bases, with 11 bases lying between them. This CDR3 region has 12 residues. The germline CDR1 and CDR2 sequences are SEHNR and FQNEAQ (reference sequence). This chain's CDR3 is CASNGVMNEQFF. CDR3 DNA sequence: TGTGCCAGCAATGGGGTGATGAATGAGCAGTTCTTC.

The chain combines TRBV2 with TRBJ2-1; 9 bases align to TRBD1. Looked up from germline, CDR1 is SNHLY and CDR2 is FYNNEI. V lost 6 bases, J lost 3 bases, and 6 bases stayed unmatched. This CDR3 has 15 amino acids. This CDR3 is CASSVGTGNYNEQFF. In DNA, the CDR3 is TGTGCCAGCAGCGTAGGGACAGGGAACTACAATGAGCAGTTCTTC.

The sample holds many counts of this clonotype. The chain has TRBV5-1 and TRBJ2-2; TRBD1 agrees at 8 bases. Germline V gene sequence: CDR1 SGHRS, CDR2 YFSETQ. The CDR3 runs 13 residues. V lost 7 bases, J lost 2 bases, and 1 base stayed unmatched. The CDR3, as DNA: TGCGCCAGCGGACAGGGTAACACCGGGGAGCTGTTTTTT. Its protein product is CASGQGNTGELFF.

This clonotype was seen many times. The chain is built from TRBV6-6 and TRBJ2-1; D is unclear. V was shortened by 2 bases and J by 2 bases, with 7 bases between the two germline ends. The CDR3 totals 14 residues. Germline assignment: CDR1 MNHNY and CDR2 SVGAGI (reference sequence). CDR3 sequence: CASSYVGAYNEQFF. The CDR3 nucleotides are TGTGCCAGCAGTTACGTGGGTGCCTACAATGAGCAGTTCTTC.

This chain links TRBV7-9 with TRBJ2-3; 12 bases line up with TRBD2. J lost 10 bases, V lost 4 bases, and 9 bases had no gene match. Germline assignment: CDR1 SEHNR and CDR2 FQNEAQ (reference sequence). The CDR3 loop spans 15 amino acids. CDR3 nucleotides: TGTGCCAGCAGCTCTAGCGGGGGGGAAAGAAGGGCGCAGTATTTT. As protein: CASSSSGGERRAQYF.

About this clonotype itself: The germline gene is not matched at one end of the junction; a read error may be the cause. V gene TRBV12-3 or TRBV12-4 combines with J gene TRBJ1-1; D gene unclear. The CDR3 has 12 residues. The CDR3 region is CASTPGPTVPEF. CDR3 DNA sequence: TGTGCCAGCACCCCCGGGCCCACAGTTCCGGAGTTT.

The chain employs TRBV24-1 and TRBJ2-6; D remains unclear. The germline gives CDR1 KGHDR, CDR2 SFDVKD. The CDR3 is 17 amino acids. V was shortened by 2 bases and J by 2 bases, with 12 bases between the two germline ends. The CDR3 DNA sequence: TGTGCCACCAGTGATTCACAATACAGAACTGGGGCCAACGTCCTGACTTTC. Translated: CATSDSQYRTGANVLTF.

The rearrangement links TRBV12-3 or TRBV12-4 to TRBJ1-2; 7 nucleotides match TRBD1. V gave up 8 bases and J gave up 7 bases; unmatched junction bases: 13. The CDR3 contains 14 residues. The CDR3 loop is CASGIRQGRSGYTF. The CDR3 nucleotides read TGTGCCAGCGGCATCCGACAGGGAAGGAGTGGCTACACCTTC.

The V gene is TRBV27, the J gene TRBJ2-3; perhaps TRBD2 as D (5 bases). The CDR3 runs to 15 residues. CDR1 MNHEY and CDR2 SMNVEV come from the germline V gene (reference sequence). Trimming took 5 bases from V and 3 from J, leaving 15 bases between them. The CDR3 protein is CASSELGSVTDTQYF. Here the CDR3 DNA reads TGTGCCAGCAGTGAACTAGGTTCCGTAACAGATACGCAGTATTTT.